This passage covers 17 T cell receptor beta chains from one sample sequenced in a study of cytomegalovirus exposure and HLA in healthy donors. Primers for the PCR totalled 60 Vbeta and 13 Jbeta. Profiled with immunoSEQ multiplex PCR; TCRdb holds only in-frame clones, not every one. The table includes approximately 160,000 clones, roughly 78% detected once. The sequenced sample consisted of PBMCs. Source of these receptors: a woman in her 50s in good health and CMV-seropositive.

The chain couples TRBV18 to TRBJ1-2; perhaps TRBD1 as D (6 bases). The V and J ends lost 3 bases and 2 bases respectively, with 10 bases between them. CDR1 is KGHSH and CDR2 is LQKENI in the germline V gene. The CDR3 loop spans 14 amino acids. The CDR3 reads CASSPQGPNYGYTF. The DNA for the CDR3 is TGTGCCAGCTCACCTCAGGGGCCAAACTATGGCTACACCTTC.

The chain has TRBV18 and TRBJ2-5, with D maybe TRBD1 (5 bases). The V and J ends lost 5 bases and 3 bases respectively, with 13 bases between them. This CDR3 spans 14 amino acids. Per the germline V gene, CDR1 is KGHSH and CDR2 is LQKENI. The CDR3 nucleotides are TGTGCCAGCTCATCGTCAGGGAATAAAGAGACCCAGTACTTC. Its translation is CASSSSGNKETQYF.

The gene calls are TRBV25-1 and TRBJ2-5, with TRBD2 as a possible D gene (5 bases). This CDR3 is built from 16 residues. Per the germline V gene, CDR1 is MGHDK and CDR2 is SYGVNS. The ends were cut back, 8 bases at V and 1 base at J, with 20 bases in the middle. For the CDR3, the DNA is TGTGCCAGCTCCGAGGCCGGGGTCGGACCCCAAGAGACCCAGTACTTC. It is translated as CASSEAGVGPQETQYF.

This clone was observed a single time. The chain uses TRBV5-4 and TRBJ1-2; TRBD1 matches 8 bases. CDR3 length: 17 amino acids. Germline assignment: CDR1 SGHNT and CDR2 YYREEE (reference sequence). V trimming: 4 bases; J trimming: 7 bases; junction bases outside the gene matches: 18. DNA of the CDR3: TGTGCCAGCAGCGAAGCCAAGAGCGGACAGGGTTATATTGGCTACACCTTC. This sequence encodes CASSEAKSGQGYIGYTF.

V usage is TRBV11-2 and J usage is TRBJ2-7, with 10 bases aligning to TRBD1. V was clipped by 5 bases and J by 3 bases; unmatched bases: 4. The CDR3 is made up of 14 amino acids. CDR1 is SGHAT, CDR2 FQNNGV, per germline. The CDR3 loop is CASSRRDRGYEQYF. For the CDR3, the DNA is TGTGCCAGCAGCCGCCGGGACAGGGGCTACGAGCAGTACTTC.

This clone was observed once. This chain uses TRBV5-1 with TRBJ1-6, with 9 bases matching TRBD1. The V gene's germline CDR1 is SGHRS and CDR2 YFSETQ. V shed 4 bases, J shed 9 bases, and the junction held 8 bases outside the gene matches. CDR3 length: 15 amino acids. CDR3 sequence (DNA): TGCGCCAGCAGCCATGCACGGGACAGGGCTTCACCCCTCCACTTT. The encoded protein is CASSHARDRASPLHF.

Only a few counts were recorded for this clone. The gene calls are TRBV7-6 and TRBJ1-4; D gene unclear. CDR1 SGHVS and CDR2 FNYEAQ come from the germline V gene. The length of the CDR3 is 15 residues. With 1 base removed from V and 4 bases from J, the gap between germline ends came to 10 bases. CDR3: CASSLETAFNEKLFF. CDR3 DNA sequence: TGTGCCAGCAGCTTAGAAACAGCATTTAATGAAAAACTGTTTTTT. Based on the CDR3 plus reference TRBV7-6 and TRBJ1-4, the full variable domain is GAGVSQSPRYKVTKRGQDVALRCDPISGHVSLYWYRQALGQGPEFLTYFNYEAQQDKSGLPNDRFSAERPEGSISTLTIQRTEQRDSAMYRCASSLETAFNEKLFFGSGTQLSVL.

This clone was counted between two and nine times. The gene calls are TRBV5-1 and TRBJ2-3, with TRBD2 matching 12 bases. The CDR3 is made up of 19 amino acids. Germline values: CDR1 SGHRS, CDR2 YFSETQ. After removal of 0 bases from V and 1 base from J, the junction contained 9 bases not matched to a gene. The CDR3 loop reads CASSLGGLAGSGGTDTQYF. The CDR3 region has the DNA TGCGCCAGCAGCTTGGGGGGACTAGCGGGTTCCGGGGGCACAGATACGCAGTATTTT.

Here the CDR3 DNA reads TGTGCCAGCTCACCAGGGTCCGGGAGAAATCAGCCCCAGCATTTT. It is translated as CASSPGSGRNQPQHF. This chain uses TRBV18 with TRBJ1-5; D gene uncertain. This CDR3 region has 15 residues. Trimming shortened V by 2 bases and J by 4 bases, and 12 bases separated the two germline ends. In germline, CDR1 is KGHSH, CDR2 LQKENI. Full variable domain (rest looked up from reference TRBV18 and TRBJ1-5): NAGVMQNPRHLVRRRGQEARLRCSPMKGHSHVYWYRQLPEEGLKFMVYLQKENIIDESGMPKERFSAEFPKEGPSILRIQQVVRGDSAAYFCASSPGSGRNQPQHFGDGTRLSIL.

V gene TRBV9 combines with J gene TRBJ2-3; 8 bases are shared with TRBD2. The CDR3 spans 14 residues. Germline V gene sequence: CDR1 SGDLS, CDR2 YYNGEE. Trimming cost V 0 bases and J 6 bases; bases outside gene matches: 3. This chain's CDR3 is CASSVEASGDTQYF. The CDR3 coding sequence is TGTGCCAGCAGCGTAGAGGCTAGCGGGGATACGCAGTATTTT.

The rearrangement joins TRBV5-1 to TRBJ2-1, with a possible D match to TRBD1 (5 bases). The length of the CDR3 is 17 residues. Trimming stripped 2 bases from V and 7 bases from J, with 22 bases between. CDR1 SGHRS and CDR2 YFSETQ come from the germline V gene. CDR3 sequence (DNA): TGCGCCAGCAGCTTAGGCACCGGCAGGGCGGCTCGGAATGAGCAGTTCTTC. This sequence encodes CASSLGTGRAARNEQFF.

The rearrangement joins TRBV5-8 to TRBJ2-5; D may be TRBD2 (7 bases). The V gene's germline CDR1 is SGHTS and CDR2 YDEGEE. This CDR3 spans 13 amino acids. V lost 4 bases, J lost 5 bases, and 12 bases lay in between. CDR3 loop: CASSGGGLETQYF. The DNA of the CDR3 is TGTGCCAGCAGCGGCGGGGGCCTTGAGACCCAGTACTTC.

This clone was recorded a few times. CDR3 in DNA: TGTGCCAGCAGTGAACCGGGACAGATTTCACCCCTCCACTTT. Translating gives CASSEPGQISPLHF. The V and J genes are TRBV6-5 and TRBJ1-6; 7 bases are shared with TRBD1. Germline lookup yields CDR1 MNHEY and CDR2 SVGAGI. The ends lost 5 bases at V and 9 bases at J; junction bases unmatched: 7. This CDR3 has 14 residues.

The chain has TRBV2 and TRBJ1-6; TRBD1 agrees at 7 bases. With V trimmed by 3 bases and J by 9 bases, 5 bases remained unmatched. CDR3 length: 14 amino acids. The germline V gene has CDR1 SNHLY and CDR2 FYNNEI. The CDR3 nucleotides read TGTGCCAGCAGTGATGACAGGGTGGCTTCACCCCTCCACTTT. Amino acids: CASSDDRVASPLHF.

In DNA form, the CDR3 reads TGTGCCAGCAGTCTAAGGGGGGGGACTGGATCACCCCTCCACTTT. Its protein product is CASSLRGGTGSPLHF. V usage is TRBV28 and J usage is TRBJ1-6; D possibly corresponds to TRBD1 (6 bases). Trimming took 5 bases from V and 10 from J, leaving 18 bases between them. Germline V gene lookup returns CDR1 MDHEN and CDR2 SYDVKM. This CDR3 spans 15 amino acids.

This clone was recorded a few times. The chain combines TRBV29-1 with TRBJ1-5; maybe TRBD1 (6 bases). Germline assignment: CDR1 SQVTM and CDR2 ANQGSEA. The CDR3 has 13 amino acids. The V and J ends lost 5 bases and 0 bases respectively, with 8 bases between them. In DNA, the CDR3 is TGCAGCGTTTCACAGGGTAGCAATCAGCCCCAGCATTTT. It translates to CSVSQGSNQPQHF.

The chain combines TRBV30 with TRBJ1-4; maybe TRBD1 (5 bases). CDR3 size: 14 residues. Germline V gene sequence: CDR1 GTSNPN, CDR2 SVGIG (reference sequence). Trimming took 3 bases from V and 4 from J, leaving 12 bases between them. CDR3: CAWRNPGGNEKLFF. CDR3 in DNA: TGTGCCTGGAGAAACCCGGGGGGTAATGAAAAACTGTTTTTT.